This T cell receptor beta chain appears in the sequencing data of a study of shared clonotypes between healthy human individuals. Study findings and constraints: Compared with memory subsets, naive subsets generally had larger estimated richness.

Healthy HIV-negative adults without recent acute infections or vaccinations served as donors. Donors were Caucasian adults residing in Nashville, Tennessee, USA. Using immunoSEQ multiplex PCR, the repertoire was profiled, and TCRdb retains in-frame clones only, with some absent. The repertoire has about 1.1 million clones, roughly 80% of them found once; the top ten carry roughly 0.82%. With regard to this clone: Its antigen is as yet unknown.

This clonotype was sampled from a young man in good health. Some clones in this sample may be carry-over from other donors' samples. The sequenced material came from memory CD4+ T cells from PBMCs. Described subset: CD45RA-negative fraction.

The DNA of the CDR3 is TGTGCCAGCCGGTGGACCACTATCGATACGCAGTATTTT. Translated, it gives CASRWTTIDTQYF. The chain couples TRBV7-9 to TRBJ2-3; D unresolved. This CDR3 is 13 amino acids long. V was cut by 8 bases and J by 6 bases, with 15 bases left in between. Germline CDR1 reads SEHNR; CDR2 reads FQNEAQ (reference sequence).